The 10 T cell receptor beta chains below come from one sample, sequenced in a study of radiation and T cells in renal cell carcinoma. Sequencing was performed with immunoSEQ multiplex PCR; in TCRdb, only in-frame clones are kept and a portion is missing. The sample holds 150,000 or so clones, roughly 90% seen once. The sample's time point: blood 4 weeks post-SBRT, at nephrectomy. Treatment: 15 Gy SBRT to primary tumor, nephrectomy 4 weeks later. This material consisted of blood, taken from a patient whose treatment included radiotherapy and nephrectomy. The source is a woman aged 45 to 65 with renal cell carcinoma.

The chain carries TRBV2 and TRBJ1-1; no definite D call. Trimming shortened V by 4 bases and J by 6 bases, and 12 bases separated the two germline ends. The CDR3 loop spans 13 amino acids. CDR1 is SNHLY, CDR2 FYNNEI, per germline. The CDR3 sequence: CASSARAHPEAFF. The CDR3 DNA follows: TGTGCCAGCAGTGCGAGAGCGCACCCTGAAGCTTTCTTT.

J is TRBJ2-5 and V is TRBV5-1; 8 bases map to TRBD2. Losses at the gene ends were 3 bases for V and 2 bases for J; bases not matched to a gene: 3. The CDR3 runs 14 residues. The germline gives CDR1 SGHRS, CDR2 YFSETQ. The CDR3 region has the DNA TGCGCCAGCAGCTCGGGAGGGCTTCAAGAGACCCAGTACTTC. It yields the protein CASSSGGLQETQYF.

The sample holds many counts of this clone. The rearrangement uses TRBV7-2 and TRBJ1-1, with a possible D match to TRBD1 (5 bases). This CDR3 is 16 amino acids long. Per germline, CDR1 SGHTA and CDR2 FQGNSA. V lost 5 bases, J lost 0 bases, and 16 bases lay in between. CDR3 sequence reads: CASSPSSTEVNTEAFF. The DNA of the CDR3 is TGTGCCAGCAGCCCTTCCTCGACAGAAGTGAACACTGAAGCTTTCTTT.

A single count supports this clone. The rearrangement uses TRBV7-8 and TRBJ2-3; 10 bases agree with TRBD1. The CDR3 sequence is 15 residues long. Germline CDR1 is SGHVS and CDR2 is FQNEAQ. The J segment lost 8 bases and the V segment lost 2 bases, leaving 7 bases of the junction unmatched. CDR3 bases: TGTGCCAGCAGCTTATCGGACAGGGGGTCCACTACGCAGTATTTT. Translated, it gives CASSLSDRGSTTQYF.

The V and J genes are TRBV25-1 and TRBJ1-6; D is undetermined. Trimming shortened V by 0 bases and J by 15 bases, and 21 bases separated the two germline ends. The germline V gene encodes CDR1 MGHDK and CDR2 SYGVNS. CDR3 length equals 16 residues. CDR3 region: CASSEYYGSRPRGLHF. The CDR3 DNA reads as TGTGCCAGCAGTGAATATTATGGGTCTCGACCCCGCGGCCTCCACTTT.

The chain uses TRBV9 and TRBJ2-3, with 10 bases matching TRBD2. After removal of 0 bases from V and 1 base from J, the junction contained 5 bases not matched to a gene. CDR1 is SGDLS and CDR2 is YYNGEE in the germline V gene. The CDR3 has 17 residues. DNA for the CDR3: TGTGCCAGCAGCGTAGGGTCAGGGACTAGCGGCACAGATACGCAGTATTTT. This codes for CASSVGSGTSGTDTQYF. The full variable domain, in which reference TRBV9 and TRBJ2-3 provide the parts outside the CDR3, is DSGVTQTPKHLITATGQRVTLRCSPRSGDLSVYWYQQSLDQGLQFLIQYYNGEERAKGNILERFSAQQFPDLHSELNLSSLELGDSALYFCASSVGSGTSGTDTQYFGPGTRLTVL.

This clone was picked up one time. The chain recombines TRBV6-5 with TRBJ1-1; D not resolved. The CDR3 runs to 13 residues. The germline V gene encodes CDR1 MNHEY and CDR2 SVGAGI. V lost 1 base to trimming and J lost 1 base, with 4 bases between them. In nucleotides, the CDR3 is TGTGCCAGCAGTTACTTAAAGAACACTGAAGCTTTCTTT. Amino acids: CASSYLKNTEAFF.

The chain combines TRBV7-2 with TRBJ2-7; TRBD2 agrees at 7 bases. This CDR3 contains 12 residues. After removal of 2 bases from V and 6 bases from J, the junction contained 1 base not matched to a gene. Looked up from germline, CDR1 is SGHTA and CDR2 is FQGNSA. The DNA for the CDR3 is TGTGCCAGCAGCTTATGGGGGGGCGAGCAGTACTTC. The encoded protein is CASSLWGGEQYF.

V and J are TRBV25-1 and TRBJ2-7; D is undetermined. The V gene's germline CDR1 is MGHDK and CDR2 SYGVNS. The germline V and J ends were trimmed by 3 bases and 3 bases, with 9 bases remaining between them. The CDR3 has 13 residues. Written as DNA, the CDR3 is TGTGCCAGCAGTGACCCCATTATCTACGAGCAGTACTTC. It translates to CASSDPIIYEQYF.

The table lists this clone with a count of one. The V gene is TRBV20-1, the J gene TRBJ1-5; tentatively, D is TRBD1 (5 bases). Germline values: CDR1 DFQATT, CDR2 SNEGSKA (reference sequence). V was cut by 6 bases and J by 9 bases, with 12 bases left in between. The CDR3 runs 11 residues. The CDR3 loop reads CSAGDQGPQHF. CDR3 sequence (DNA): TGCAGTGCGGGCGACCAGGGGCCCCAGCATTTT.